This T cell receptor (beta chain) is from a study of cytomegalovirus exposure and HLA in healthy donors. This PCR relied on a set of 60 Vbeta primers and 13 Jbeta primers. Method: immunoSEQ multiplex PCR; TCRdb's copy keeps in-frame clones and lacks some. Of 80,000 to 100,000 clones in the sample, around 77% were seen once. This cohort consisted of healthy bone marrow donors. This TCR came from a man aged 45-65 years in good health and CMV-seropositive. The sample comprised PBMCs.

The CDR3 region has the DNA TGTGCCAGCAGTTCGGTGTTACAGGGCTACGAGCAGTACTTC. Translating gives CASSSVLQGYEQYF. The chain combines TRBV27 with TRBJ2-7; possibly TRBD1 for D (6 bases). Germline V gene sequence: CDR1 MNHEY, CDR2 SMNVEV (reference sequence). Trimming removed 4 bases at V and 3 bases at J, with 13 bases between. CDR3 size: 14 residues.